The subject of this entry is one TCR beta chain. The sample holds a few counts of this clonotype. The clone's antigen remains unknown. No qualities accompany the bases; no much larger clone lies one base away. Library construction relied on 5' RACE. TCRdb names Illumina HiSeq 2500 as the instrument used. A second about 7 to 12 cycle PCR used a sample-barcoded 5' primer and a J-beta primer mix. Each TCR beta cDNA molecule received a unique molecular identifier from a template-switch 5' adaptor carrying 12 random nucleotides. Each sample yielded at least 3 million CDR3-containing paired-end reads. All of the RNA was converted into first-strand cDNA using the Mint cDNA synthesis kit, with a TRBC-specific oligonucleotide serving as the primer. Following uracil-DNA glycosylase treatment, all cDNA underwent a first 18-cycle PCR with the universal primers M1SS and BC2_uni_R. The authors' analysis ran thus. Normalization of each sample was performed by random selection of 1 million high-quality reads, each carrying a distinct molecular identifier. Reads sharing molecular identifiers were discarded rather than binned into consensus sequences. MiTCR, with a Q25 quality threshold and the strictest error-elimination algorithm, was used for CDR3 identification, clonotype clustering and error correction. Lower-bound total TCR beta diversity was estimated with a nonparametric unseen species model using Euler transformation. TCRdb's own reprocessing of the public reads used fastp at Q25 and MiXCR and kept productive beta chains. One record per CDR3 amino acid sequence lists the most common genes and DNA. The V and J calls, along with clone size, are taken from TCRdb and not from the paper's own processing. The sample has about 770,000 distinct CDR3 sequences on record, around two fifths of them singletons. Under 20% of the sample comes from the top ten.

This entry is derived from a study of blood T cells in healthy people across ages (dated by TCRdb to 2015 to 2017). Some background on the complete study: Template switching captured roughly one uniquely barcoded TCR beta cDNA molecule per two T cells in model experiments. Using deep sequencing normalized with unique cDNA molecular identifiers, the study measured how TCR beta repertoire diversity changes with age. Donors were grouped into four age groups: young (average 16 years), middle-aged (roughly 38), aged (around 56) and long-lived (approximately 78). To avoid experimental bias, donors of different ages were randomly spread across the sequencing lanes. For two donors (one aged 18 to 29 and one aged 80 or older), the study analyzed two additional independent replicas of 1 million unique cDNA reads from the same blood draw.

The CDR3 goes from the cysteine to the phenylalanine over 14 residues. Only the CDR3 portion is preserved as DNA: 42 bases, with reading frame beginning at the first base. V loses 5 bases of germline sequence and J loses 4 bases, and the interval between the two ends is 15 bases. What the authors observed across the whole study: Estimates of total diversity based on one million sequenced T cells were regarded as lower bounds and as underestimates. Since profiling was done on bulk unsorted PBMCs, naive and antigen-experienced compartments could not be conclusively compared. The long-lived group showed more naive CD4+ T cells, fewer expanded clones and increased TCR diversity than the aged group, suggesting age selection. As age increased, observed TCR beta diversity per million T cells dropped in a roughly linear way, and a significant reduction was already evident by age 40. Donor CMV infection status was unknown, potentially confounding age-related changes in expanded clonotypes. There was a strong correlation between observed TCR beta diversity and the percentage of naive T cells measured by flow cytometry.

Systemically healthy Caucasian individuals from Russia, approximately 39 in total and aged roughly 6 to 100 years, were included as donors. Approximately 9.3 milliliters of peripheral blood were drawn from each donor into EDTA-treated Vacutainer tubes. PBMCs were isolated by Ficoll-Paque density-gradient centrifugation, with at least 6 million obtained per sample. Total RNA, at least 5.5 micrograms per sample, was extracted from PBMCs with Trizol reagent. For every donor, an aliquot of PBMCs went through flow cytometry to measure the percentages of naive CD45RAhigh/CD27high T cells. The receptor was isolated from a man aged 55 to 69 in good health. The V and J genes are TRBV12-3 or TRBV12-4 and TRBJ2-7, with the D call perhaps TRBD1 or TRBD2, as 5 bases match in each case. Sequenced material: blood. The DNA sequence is TGTGCCAGCAGTCGACAGCTGAGGGAATACGAGCAGTACTTC. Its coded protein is CASSRQLREYEQYF.